The rows below give T cell receptor beta chains drawn from one sample of a study of radiation and T cells in renal cell carcinoma. This table comes from immunoSEQ multiplex PCR, and its TCRdb copy is limited to in-frame clones, with some not included. The sample has approximately 21,000 clones; over 50% are singletons. Sequencing was performed on tumor tissue, taken from a patient whose treatment was nephrectomy without radiotherapy. The receptors originated from a human donor with renal cell carcinoma. Both conserved end residues are part of each CDR3. A D gene is named only where the DNA matches it firmly. Size is omitted from some rows. Given values are once, few, many or a class for expanded clones.

DNA,CDR3,J,size,V,D
TGTGCCAGCAGCCGTTCGACAGGGATCACCGGGGAGCTGTTTTTT,CASSRSTGITGELFF,TRBJ2-2,NA,TRBV7-9,TRBD1
TGCGCCAGCAGCCAAGGGCAGGGCACCGAACAGCCCCAGCATTTT,CASSQGQGTEQPQHF,TRBJ1-5,NA,TRBV4-3,NA
TGTGCCAGCACGTGGGGGGCGGGTACTGAAGCTTTCTTT,CASTWGAGTEAFF,TRBJ1-1,NA,TRBV27,NA
TGTGCCAGCAGCTATATGCGAAGGACAGGGGGGGCGCAGTATTTT,CASSYMRRTGGAQYF,TRBJ2-3,NA,TRBV5-8,TRBD1
TGTGCCAGCAGCCCGGGTGGGACCTACGAGCAGTACTTC,CASSPGGTYEQYF,TRBJ2-7,NA,TRBV5-5,NA
TGCGCCAGCAGCTTGGAGGGACAGTACGAGCAGTACTTC,CASSLEGQYEQYF,TRBJ2-7,many,TRBV5-1,TRBD1
TGTGCCACCCGCCTTTGGGGACAGGTAAACACTGAAGCTTTCTTT,CATRLWGQVNTEAFF,TRBJ1-1,medium-sized,TRBV7-2,TRBD1
TGTGCCAGCAGCGAAAGTCAAAATAATTCACCCCTCCACTTT,CASSESQNNSPLHF,TRBJ1-6,NA,TRBV9,NA
TGTGCCAGCAGCTTTGAACAGGGGGGAAATGAGCAGTTCTTC,CASSFEQGGNEQFF,TRBJ2-1,NA,TRBV7-6,TRBD1
TGTGCCAGCAGCTCCCCGCCCGGGACTAGCGGGGGGGCTCAGGAGCAGTACTTC,CASSSPPGTSGGAQEQYF,TRBJ2-7,NA,TRBV7-6,TRBD2
TGTGCCAGCAGCTTGGGCAGCTACTACGTCGAGCAGTACTTC,CASSLGSYYVEQYF,TRBJ2-7,NA,TRBV5-5,NA
TGTGCCAGCAGTCAAGGGTTCCCTCCAGCGGGACGTCTAGATACGCAGTATTTT,CASSQGFPPAGRLDTQYF,TRBJ2-3,few,TRBV7-2,TRBD2
TGTGCCAGCAGCCGCGACGCGAGCTCCTACAATGAGCAGTTCTTC,CASSRDASSYNEQFF,TRBJ2-1,few,TRBV6-4,NA
TGTGCCAGCAGCTTACGGTGGGGAACAGGGAACACCGGGGAGCTGTTTTTT,CASSLRWGTGNTGELFF,TRBJ2-2,NA,TRBV7-2,NA
TGTGCCAGCAGTTACCCGCAGAACACTGAAGCTTTCTTT,CASSYPQNTEAFF,TRBJ1-1,many,TRBV6-6,NA
TGTGCCAGCTCACCACGCCCACAGGGGCTGTCCTACAATGAGCAGTTCTTC,CASSPRPQGLSYNEQFF,TRBJ2-1,NA,TRBV18,TRBD1
TGTGCCAGCTCACCACCGCGGCAGGTAGAAAACTATGGCTACACCTTC,CASSPPRQVENYGYTF,TRBJ1-2,NA,TRBV18,NA
TGTGCCTGGAGTGTACAAGGGGGACAAAGGCATGGCTACACCTTC,CAWSVQGGQRHGYTF,TRBJ1-2,NA,TRBV30,NA
TGTGCCAGCAGCCCGGCCCCCTCCTCCTACGAGCAGTACTTC,CASSPAPSSYEQYF,TRBJ2-7,few,TRBV7-2,NA
TGTGCTTGCATAAGGGGGTCTCAATACAATGAGCAGTTCTTC,CACIRGSQYNEQFF,TRBJ2-1,NA,TRBV12-5,NA
TGTGCCAGCAGTTACTCGATCCCAGGGTACGAGACCCAGTACTTC,CASSYSIPGYETQYF,TRBJ2-5,NA,TRBV6-5,NA
TGTGCCATCAGCGGACAGGCAGGGGGCTACACCTTC,CAISGQAGGYTF,TRBJ1-2,medium-sized,TRBV10-3,TRBD1
TGTGCCAGTAGTGCTCGCCGGGACAGAAAAGAGACCCAGTACTTC,CASSARRDRKETQYF,TRBJ2-5,once,TRBV19,TRBD1
TGTGCCAGCAGTGACTGCCAGGGGTCCCATCCTAGCTCCTATAATTCACCCCTCCACTTT,CASSDCQGSHPSSYNSPLHF,TRBJ1-6,NA,TRBV6-4,NA
TGTGCCAGCAGTGGACAGGGGGGCTACATGAACACTGAAGCTTTCTTT,CASSGQGGYMNTEAFF,TRBJ1-1,NA,TRBV6-1,TRBD1
TGTGCCAGCAGTTACTACCGGGAGAACACTGAAGCTTTCTTT,CASSYYRENTEAFF,TRBJ1-1,few,TRBV6-5,NA
TGTGGAACGGGACAGAACATGAACACTGAAGCTTTCTTT,CGTGQNMNTEAFF,TRBJ1-1,few,TRBV19,TRBD1
TGTGCCAGCAGCTTGGGCGGGGAGTTTGGCGAGCAGTACTTC,CASSLGGEFGEQYF,TRBJ2-7,NA,TRBV7-2,NA
TGCAGCGTAGAACAGGGGGCTAAGCAGTACTTC,CSVEQGAKQYF,TRBJ2-7,NA,TRBV29-1,TRBD1
TGTGCCAGCAGCTTAGAAGGCAGAGGAGGCGAAAAACTGTTTTTT,CASSLEGRGGEKLFF,TRBJ1-4,NA,TRBV7-2,NA
TGTGCCAGCAGCTTCAGACAGGAGAGACAGCCCCAGCATTTT,CASSFRQERQPQHF,TRBJ1-5,NA,TRBV7-2,NA
TGCGCCAGCAGCCACCCTGGGGCAGGGGAGATTGAGCAGTTCTTC,CASSHPGAGEIEQFF,TRBJ2-1,NA,TRBV4-1,NA
TGTGCCAGCAGTTGGGGCAGGGAGGACGAGCAGTACTTC,CASSWGREDEQYF,TRBJ2-7,NA,TRBV28,NA
TGTGCCAGCAGCCCTTTGGGGGGGCGGTACGAGCAGTACTTC,CASSPLGGRYEQYF,TRBJ2-7,NA,TRBV9,NA
TGTGCCAGCAGTTACTCCGGCAACAGGGGGCGGATGAACACTGAAGCTTTCTTT,CASSYSGNRGRMNTEAFF,TRBJ1-1,few,TRBV6-7,TRBD1
TGCGCCAGCAGCCTTGGACAGGGAAAAAACATTCAGTACTTC,CASSLGQGKNIQYF,TRBJ2-4,NA,TRBV4-1,TRBD1
TGTGCCAGCAGCTTCTTCGGACCTCCGACCAATAAATATGGCTACACCTTC,CASSFFGPPTNKYGYTF,TRBJ1-2,NA,TRBV7-8,NA
TGTGCCAGCAGACGACTAGCGGGGGGGCCCTACGAGCAGTACTTC,CASRRLAGGPYEQYF,TRBJ2-7,few,TRBV7-2,TRBD2